A selection of T cell receptor beta chains follows, all from one sample in a study of PD-1 blockade in classical Hodgkin lymphoma. TCRdb keeps only in-frame clones here, not all; method: immunoSEQ multiplex PCR. The profile shows about 12,000 clones, about 85% of them singletons. The material sequenced was CD8+ T cells from blood, taken before the fourth cycle of nivolumab. The receptor set was obtained from a human donor with classical Hodgkin lymphoma. The donor label of this sample is uncertain. Both conserved end residues are part of each CDR3. Fields, in order: clone size, J gene, D gene, V gene, CDR3 protein, CDR3 DNA. D genes are given only for firm matches. The size of a clone is reported for some rows only, either as once, few or many, or as a class for expanded clones.

. | TRBJ2-2 | TRBD2 | TRBV4-1 | CASSQDRPRTSGRAGELFF | TGCGCCAGCAGCCAAGATCGGCCCCGGACTAGCGGGAGGGCCGGGGAGCTGTTTTTT
. | TRBJ1-1 | . | TRBV29-1 | CSAPAGSIGTEAFF | TGCAGCGCCCCCGCTGGCTCGATCGGCACTGAAGCTTTCTTT
. | TRBJ1-2 | TRBD1 | TRBV27 | CASSRQGNYGYTF | TGTGCCAGCAGTAGACAGGGCAACTATGGCTACACCTTC
. | TRBJ2-1 | TRBD2 | TRBV7-9 | CASSPPSAGGGNEQFF | TGTGCCAGCAGCCCTCCCTCAGCGGGAGGTGGCAATGAGCAGTTCTTC
. | TRBJ2-7 | . | TRBV6-6 | CASSYFGTPSYEQYF | TGTGCCAGCAGTTACTTTGGGACCCCCTCCTACGAGCAGTACTTC
. | TRBJ1-3 | . | TRBV6-1 | CASRPDGNTIYF | TGTGCCAGCAGGCCTGACGGAAACACCATATATTTT
. | TRBJ2-1 | TRBD1 | TRBV30 | CAWSTGDSKGSQFF | TGTGCCTGGAGTACCGGGGACAGTAAAGGGTCGCAGTTCTTC
. | TRBJ2-1 | . | TRBV11-1 | CASREDGYRGKDEQFF | TGTGCCAGCCGGGAGGACGGATACAGGGGGAAGGATGAGCAGTTCTTC
. | TRBJ1-2 | TRBD1 | TRBV7-6 | CASSRGRLSYGYTF | TGTGCCAGCTCCAGGGGGCGCCTGAGCTATGGCTACACCTTC
few | TRBJ2-7 | . | TRBV5-4 | CASSFSDYEQYF | TGTGCCAGCAGCTTTAGCGACTACGAGCAGTACTTC
. | TRBJ2-5 | . | TRBV7-6 | CASSQWDQETQYF | TGTGCCAGCAGCCAGTGGGACCAAGAGACCCAGTACTTC
. | TRBJ2-1 | TRBD1 | TRBV28 | CASSGTGAGNEQFF | TGTGCCAGCAGCGGGACAGGGGCGGGAAATGAGCAGTTCTTC
. | TRBJ1-2 | TRBD1 | TRBV7-9 | CASFRAGGGYTF | TGTGCCAGTTTTAGGGCAGGGGGCGGCTACACCTTC
. | TRBJ1-1 | TRBD1 | TRBV29-1 | CSVRTGILAFF | TGCAGCGTGCGGACAGGGATTTTAGCTTTCTTT
. | TRBJ2-2 | . | TRBV27 | CASSFWAGRGELFF | TGTGCCAGCAGTTTTTGGGCAGGGCGCGGGGAGCTGTTTTTT
. | TRBJ2-5 | TRBD2 | TRBV6-6 | CASSFSGSGQETQYF | TGTGCCAGCAGTTTTAGCGGGAGTGGGCAAGAGACCCAGTACTTC
. | TRBJ2-7 | . | TRBV6-6 | CASSYPGQAAQYF | TGTGCCAGCAGTTACCCAGGACAAGCCGCGCAGTACTTC
. | TRBJ2-7 | TRBD1 | TRBV7-6 | CASSFGTGTYEQYF | TGTGCCAGCAGCTTCGGGACAGGGACCTACGAGCAGTACTTC
. | TRBJ2-7 | . | TRBV10-1 | CASSEGLKFYEQYF | TGCGCCAGCAGTGAGGGGCTGAAATTCTACGAGCAGTACTTC
. | TRBJ2-2 | . | TRBV23-1 | CASSPTSGQETDERENTGELFF | TGCGCCAGCAGTCCAACTTCAGGACAGGAGACTGACGAGCGGGAGAACACCGGGGAGCTGTTTTTT
few | TRBJ1-2 | . | TRBV27 | CASRMTGSLYGYTF | TGTGCCAGCAGGATGACAGGCTCGCTCTATGGCTACACCTTC
. | TRBJ2-5 | . | TRBV5-6 | CASTGQIQETQYF | TGTGCCAGCACCGGACAGATTCAAGAGACCCAGTACTTC
. | TRBJ2-3 | . | TRBV28 | CASSSVWDRDTQYF | TGTGCCAGCAGTTCGGTGTGGGATCGGGATACGCAGTATTTT
. | TRBJ1-1 | . | TRBV25-1 | CASSVETTDSHTEAFF | TGTGCCAGCAGTGTGGAGACGACGGACTCCCACACTGAAGCTTTCTTT
. | TRBJ2-7 | . | TRBV14 | CASSQGAGVGWGYEQYF | TGTGCCAGCAGCCAAGGGGCTGGAGTAGGATGGGGTTACGAGCAGTACTTC
. | TRBJ2-7 | . | TRBV5-4 | CASKGSSYEQYF | TGTGCCAGCAAGGGATCTTCCTACGAGCAGTACTTC
. | TRBJ1-5 | TRBD1 | TRBV6-1 | CASSELTGGGGPQHF | TGTGCCAGCAGTGAATTGACAGGGGGAGGGGGGCCCCAGCATTTT
. | TRBJ1-4 | . | TRBV30 | CAWSWAGGSEKLFF | TGTGCCTGGAGCTGGGCGGGAGGTAGTGAAAAACTGTTTTTT
. | TRBJ2-5 | . | TRBV7-2 | CASSLVGGPQETQYF | TGTGCCAGCAGCTTAGTTGGGGGCCCCCAGGAGACCCAGTACTTC
. | TRBJ1-5 | TRBD1 | TRBV7-8 | CASRLGQDINQPQHF | TGTGCCAGCAGACTCGGACAGGACATCAATCAGCCCCAGCATTTT
. | TRBJ2-5 | TRBD2 | TRBV28 | CASSLGGLAFLQETQYF | TGTGCCAGCAGTTTGGGGGGACTAGCATTTTTACAAGAGACCCAGTACTTC
. | TRBJ2-1 | . | TRBV6-1 | CASSEGQGGSYNEQFF | TGTGCCAGCAGTGAGGGCCAAGGAGGCTCCTACAATGAGCAGTTCTTC
. | TRBJ2-7 | TRBD1 | TRBV9 | CASSASPGQQYEQYF | TGTGCCAGCAGCGCAAGCCCGGGACAGCAATACGAGCAGTACTTC
. | TRBJ1-2 | . | TRBV6-5 | CASSYWAMGRDGYTF | TGTGCCAGCAGTTACTGGGCTATGGGCCGGGATGGCTACACCTTC
. | TRBJ2-3 | . | TRBV11-2 | CASSLDGLNVDTQYF | TGTGCCAGCAGCTTGGACGGCCTGAATGTAGATACGCAGTATTTT
. | TRBJ1-1 | . | TRBV30 | CAWSVGPTEAFF | TGTGCCTGGAGTGTGGGTCCCACTGAAGCTTTCTTT
. | TRBJ2-7 | TRBD2 | TRBV4-1 | CASSQDGTSYYEQYF | TGCGCCAGCAGCCAAGATGGGACTAGCTACTACGAGCAGTACTTC
once | TRBJ2-1 | . | TRBV6-5 | CASRSVGRNNEQFF | TGTGCCAGCAGAAGTGTCGGACGGAACAATGAGCAGTTCTTC
. | TRBJ2-7 | . | TRBV11-2 | CASSQIGATYEQYF | TGTGCCAGCAGCCAAATTGGGGCCACCTACGAGCAGTACTTC
. | TRBJ1-2 | . | TRBV27 | CASSLLAGGSYPVAGYTF | TGTGCCAGCAGTTTATTGGCGGGAGGCAGCTACCCCGTTGCTGGCTACACCTTC
. | TRBJ2-7 | TRBD1 | TRBV4-1 | CASSHGPGQGLYEQYF | TGCGCCAGCAGCCATGGCCCGGGACAGGGGTTATACGAGCAGTACTTC
. | TRBJ2-3 | . | TRBV15 | CATSWVSGDTQYF | TGTGCCACCAGCTGGGTGTCGGGAGATACGCAGTATTTT
. | TRBJ2-6 | . | TRBV6-5 | CASSFPFRGANVLTF | TGTGCCAGCAGTTTCCCGTTCCGTGGGGCCAACGTCCTGACTTTC
. | TRBJ2-3 | TRBD2 | TRBV6-1 | CASNYGGRGDTQYF | TGTGCCAGCAACTATGGCGGGAGAGGAGATACGCAGTATTTT
. | TRBJ2-1 | . | TRBV4-1 | CASSQDRAGATVLFF | TGCGCCAGCAGCCAAGATCGCGCGGGGGCTACTGTACTGTTCTTC
. | TRBJ1-1 | . | TRBV5-1 | CASSLDVTEAFF | TGCGCCAGCAGCTTGGATGTCACTGAAGCTTTCTTT
few | TRBJ1-2 | . | TRBV7-9 | CASSLDRTEANYGYTF | TGTGCCAGCAGCTTGGATCGGACAGAAGCTAACTATGGCTACACCTTC
. | TRBJ1-1 | . | TRBV27 | CASSIQGRGTEAFF | TGTGCCAGCAGTATACAGGGACGGGGCACTGAAGCTTTCTTT